This entry describes one T cell receptor (beta chain). Profiled with immunoSEQ multiplex PCR; TCRdb holds only in-frame clones, not every one. The table includes about 83,000 clones, about 90% detected once. The data were taken from a study of technical replicates of blood from several donors. The clonotype comes from a human donor in good health. The material sequenced was T cells isolated from PBMCs.

CDR3 region: CASSLEAGEDEQYF. Here the CDR3 DNA reads TGTGCCAGCAGCTTGGAAGCGGGAGAGGATGAGCAGTACTTC. This chain uses TRBV5-4 with TRBJ2-7, with 8 positions matching TRBD2. From germline, CDR1 is SGHNT and CDR2 YYREEE (reference sequence). With 0 bases clipped from V and 7 bases from J, the junction kept 6 bases outside the gene matches. The CDR3 covers 14 residues.